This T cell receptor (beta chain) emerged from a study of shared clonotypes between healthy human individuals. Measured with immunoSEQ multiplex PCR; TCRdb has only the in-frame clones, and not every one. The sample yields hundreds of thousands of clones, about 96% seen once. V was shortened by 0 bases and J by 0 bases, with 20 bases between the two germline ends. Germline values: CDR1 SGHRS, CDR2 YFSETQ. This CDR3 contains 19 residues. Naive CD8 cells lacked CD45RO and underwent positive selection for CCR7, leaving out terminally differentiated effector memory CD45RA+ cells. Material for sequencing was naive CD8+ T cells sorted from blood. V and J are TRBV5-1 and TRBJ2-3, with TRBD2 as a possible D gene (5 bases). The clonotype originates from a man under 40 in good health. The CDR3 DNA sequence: TGCGCCAGCAGCTTGGATAGTCGGGGTCCGGGATATAGCACAGATACGCAGTATTTT. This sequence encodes CASSLDSRGPGYSTDTQYF.